These T cell receptor beta chains were read from a single sample in a study of Ad26.COV2.S vaccination and SARS-CoV-2 variants. The protocol was immunoSEQ multiplex PCR, while the TCRdb copy is restricted to in-frame clones and leaves out a portion. This sample carries about 240,000 clones, 85% to 90% of them seen once, and the ten largest clones take roughly 10%. The input for sequencing was peripheral blood, taken in a trial of Ad26.COV2.S vaccine versus placebo. These TCRs come from a person aged 18-65 years who received the Ad26.COV2.S COVID-19 vaccine or a placebo. CDR3s include the opening cysteine and the closing phenylalanine or tryptophan. D genes are given only for firm matches. For some rows the clone size is stated as once, few or many, or as a class when expanded; others skip it.

abundance: .; d_gene: .; v_gene: TRBV2; j_gene: TRBJ2-1; CDR3aa: CAIPRGGNLYNEQFF; CDR3nt: TGTGCCATTCCCCGGGGCGGAAACCTCTACAATGAGCAGTTCTTC
abundance: .; d_gene: TRBD2; v_gene: TRBV5-1; j_gene: TRBJ2-1; CDR3aa: CASSDLSGGRLGEQFF; CDR3nt: TGCGCCAGCAGCGATCTTAGCGGGGGAAGACTCGGTGAGCAGTTCTTC
abundance: .; d_gene: .; v_gene: TRBV30; j_gene: TRBJ1-6; CDR3aa: CAWSATTTGRPLHF; CDR3nt: TGTGCCTGGAGTGCCACCACCACCGGGAGACCCCTCCACTTT
abundance: .; d_gene: .; v_gene: TRBV5-1; j_gene: TRBJ1-1; CDR3aa: CASSFLDTEAFF; CDR3nt: TGCGCCAGCAGCTTTTTGGACACCGAAGCTTTCTTT
abundance: .; d_gene: .; v_gene: TRBV28; j_gene: TRBJ1-1; CDR3aa: CASTPYTGTEAFF; CDR3nt: TGTGCCAGCACTCCTTATACAGGCACTGAAGCTTTCTTT
abundance: .; d_gene: .; v_gene: TRBV28; j_gene: TRBJ1-2; CDR3aa: CASSTTALGGYTF; CDR3nt: TGTGCCAGCAGTACGACAGCTTTGGGCGGCTACACCTTC
abundance: .; d_gene: .; v_gene: TRBV6-1; j_gene: TRBJ1-5; CDR3aa: CASSEGFRSSNQPQHF; CDR3nt: TGTGCCAGCAGTGAGGGCTTTAGGAGTAGCAATCAGCCCCAGCATTTT
abundance: .; d_gene: .; v_gene: TRBV4-1; j_gene: TRBJ1-1; CDR3aa: CASSQAISGMGVATEAFF; CDR3nt: TGCGCCAGCAGCCAGGCGATCTCCGGTATGGGGGTGGCGACTGAAGCTTTCTTT
abundance: .; d_gene: .; v_gene: TRBV18; j_gene: TRBJ2-1; CDR3aa: CASSPTQGQSYNEQFF; CDR3nt: TGTGCCAGCTCACCGACTCAGGGCCAATCCTACAATGAGCAGTTCTTC
abundance: once; d_gene: .; v_gene: TRBV28; j_gene: TRBJ2-7; CDR3aa: CASSFGTPTYEQYF; CDR3nt: TGTGCCAGCAGTTTTGGGACACCAACCTACGAGCAGTACTTC
abundance: .; d_gene: .; v_gene: TRBV7-3; j_gene: TRBJ2-1; CDR3aa: CASSSYPSSYNEQFF; CDR3nt: TGTGCCAGCAGCTCCTACCCAAGCTCCTACAATGAGCAGTTCTTC
abundance: .; d_gene: TRBD1; v_gene: TRBV28; j_gene: TRBJ1-2; CDR3aa: CASSSIGTGEGRGYTF; CDR3nt: TGTGCCAGCAGTTCGATCGGGACAGGGGAGGGTAGGGGCTACACCTTC
abundance: .; d_gene: .; v_gene: TRBV11-2; j_gene: TRBJ2-7; CDR3aa: CASSAPSEQYF; CDR3nt: TGTGCCAGCAGCGCCCCGTCAGAGCAGTACTTC
abundance: .; d_gene: TRBD1; v_gene: TRBV5-6; j_gene: TRBJ2-7; CDR3aa: CASSLPSGTDLGEQYF; CDR3nt: TGTGCCAGCAGCTTACCCTCCGGGACAGACTTAGGCGAGCAGTACTTC
abundance: .; d_gene: .; v_gene: TRBV10-3; j_gene: TRBJ1-2; CDR3aa: CAIMGTSRGYTF; CDR3nt: TGTGCCATCATGGGGACATCCAGAGGCTACACCTTC
abundance: once; d_gene: TRBD2; v_gene: TRBV6-1; j_gene: TRBJ2-7; CDR3aa: CASSEASGATYEQYF; CDR3nt: TGTGCCAGCAGTGAAGCTAGCGGGGCAACCTACGAGCAGTACTTC
abundance: .; d_gene: TRBD2; v_gene: TRBV7-2; j_gene: TRBJ2-1; CDR3aa: CASSSHAGGSYNEQFF; CDR3nt: TGTGCCAGCAGCTCCCATGCGGGGGGCTCCTACAATGAGCAGTTCTTC
abundance: .; d_gene: .; v_gene: TRBV11-1; j_gene: TRBJ2-3; CDR3aa: CASSAGVVDTQYF; CDR3nt: TGTGCCAGCAGCGCTGGGGTAGTAGATACGCAGTATTTT
abundance: .; d_gene: .; v_gene: TRBV5-6; j_gene: TRBJ2-7; CDR3aa: CASSKTGATYEQYF; CDR3nt: TGTGCCAGCAGCAAAACTGGTGCTACCTACGAGCAGTACTTC
abundance: .; d_gene: .; v_gene: TRBV30; j_gene: TRBJ1-1; CDR3aa: CAWSVYGESSEAFF; CDR3nt: TGTGCCTGGAGTGTCTACGGGGAAAGCTCTGAAGCTTTCTTT
abundance: .; d_gene: .; v_gene: TRBV6-5; j_gene: TRBJ1-4; CDR3aa: CATGRQVGEKLFF; CDR3nt: TGTGCCACTGGACGACAGGTCGGTGAAAAACTGTTTTTT
abundance: .; d_gene: .; v_gene: TRBV5-1; j_gene: TRBJ2-7; CDR3aa: CASSLGGVGYEQYF; CDR3nt: TGCGCCAGCAGCTTAGGAGGGGTTGGCTACGAGCAGTACTTC
abundance: few; d_gene: .; v_gene: TRBV21-1; j_gene: TRBJ2-3; CDR3aa: CASSTPLDTQYF; CDR3nt: TGTGCCAGCAGCACCCCGTTGGATACGCAGTATTTT
abundance: .; d_gene: TRBD2; v_gene: TRBV5-6; j_gene: TRBJ2-5; CDR3aa: CASSRGLAGQETQYF; CDR3nt: TGTGCCAGCAGCCGTGGACTAGCTGGGCAAGAGACCCAGTACTTC
abundance: .; d_gene: TRBD1; v_gene: TRBV28; j_gene: TRBJ2-7; CDR3aa: CASTFRGGGGEQYF; CDR3nt: TGTGCCAGCACCTTCCGAGGGGGCGGAGGCGAGCAGTACTTC
abundance: .; d_gene: .; v_gene: TRBV25-1; j_gene: TRBJ1-2; CDR3aa: CASSGGRDPDSNYGYTF; CDR3nt: TGTGCCAGCAGTGGCGGACGAGACCCCGATTCTAACTATGGCTACACCTTC
abundance: .; d_gene: TRBD2; v_gene: TRBV5-6; j_gene: TRBJ2-1; CDR3aa: CASTRREGNNEQFF; CDR3nt: TGTGCCAGCACCCGGCGGGAGGGGAACAATGAGCAGTTCTTC
abundance: once; d_gene: TRBD1; v_gene: TRBV3-1/TRBV3-2; j_gene: TRBJ2-7; CDR3aa: CASSPGQGTYEQYF; CDR3nt: TGTGCCAGCAGCCCCGGACAGGGGACCTACGAGCAGTACTTC
abundance: .; d_gene: .; v_gene: TRBV28; j_gene: TRBJ1-2; CDR3aa: CASSSPYGYTF; CDR3nt: TGTGCCAGCAGTTCCCCCTATGGCTACACCTTC
abundance: .; d_gene: .; v_gene: TRBV10-3; j_gene: TRBJ2-5; CDR3aa: CAISESWAGRGETQYF; CDR3nt: TGTGCCATCAGTGAGTCGTGGGCAGGGCGTGGAGAGACCCAGTACTTC
abundance: .; d_gene: TRBD2; v_gene: TRBV7-9; j_gene: TRBJ2-5; CDR3aa: CASSSGAGGETQYF; CDR3nt: TGTGCCAGCAGCTCTGGCGCGGGAGGAGAGACCCAGTACTTC
abundance: .; d_gene: .; v_gene: TRBV11-2; j_gene: TRBJ2-5; CDR3aa: CASRGVSETQYF; CDR3nt: TGTGCCAGCAGGGGGGTTAGTGAGACCCAGTACTTC
abundance: .; d_gene: .; v_gene: TRBV5-8; j_gene: TRBJ2-1; CDR3aa: CASSLGRNSYNEQFF; CDR3nt: TGTGCCAGCAGCTTAGGGCGGAATTCCTACAATGAGCAGTTCTTC
abundance: .; d_gene: TRBD1; v_gene: TRBV25-1; j_gene: TRBJ1-6; CDR3aa: CASGDRDNSPLHF; CDR3nt: TGTGCCAGCGGGGACAGGGATAATTCACCCCTCCACTTT
abundance: .; d_gene: TRBD2; v_gene: TRBV4-3; j_gene: TRBJ2-1; CDR3aa: CASSQDIVSGPDQFF; CDR3nt: TGCGCCAGCAGCCAAGATATAGTTAGCGGGCCCGATCAGTTCTTC
abundance: .; d_gene: .; v_gene: TRBV2; j_gene: TRBJ1-2; CDR3aa: CASSPLWSGYGYTF; CDR3nt: TGTGCCAGCAGTCCCCTCTGGTCAGGCTATGGCTACACCTTC
abundance: .; d_gene: TRBD2; v_gene: TRBV9; j_gene: TRBJ2-2; CDR3aa: CASSASGTGELFF; CDR3nt: TGTGCCAGCAGCGCTAGCGGCACCGGGGAGCTGTTTTTT
abundance: once; d_gene: TRBD2; v_gene: TRBV6-5; j_gene: TRBJ2-5; CDR3aa: CASSYGGRGGVETQYF; CDR3nt: TGTGCCAGCAGTTACGGGGGACGGGGGGGCGTTGAGACCCAGTACTTC
abundance: .; d_gene: TRBD1; v_gene: TRBV5-6; j_gene: TRBJ2-7; CDR3aa: CASSSDRVYEQYF; CDR3nt: TGTGCCAGCAGTTCCGACAGGGTCTACGAGCAGTACTTC
abundance: .; d_gene: TRBD1; v_gene: TRBV6-5; j_gene: TRBJ1-1; CDR3aa: CASSYLPGGAEAFF; CDR3nt: TGTGCCAGCAGTTACCTCCCAGGGGGCGCTGAAGCTTTCTTT
abundance: once; d_gene: .; v_gene: TRBV5-4; j_gene: TRBJ2-7; CDR3aa: CASSLGLSRAPGEQYF; CDR3nt: TGTGCCAGCAGCTTAGGGCTTTCGCGGGCCCCTGGGGAGCAGTACTTC
abundance: .; d_gene: .; v_gene: TRBV10-2; j_gene: TRBJ1-6; CDR3aa: CASSEGYYNSPLHF; CDR3nt: TGCGCCAGCAGTGAAGGGTACTATAATTCACCCCTCCACTTT
abundance: .; d_gene: .; v_gene: TRBV5-1; j_gene: TRBJ1-2; CDR3aa: CASSLAGQAGYGYTF; CDR3nt: TGCGCCAGCAGCTTGGCGGGCCAGGCGGGCTATGGCTACACCTTC
abundance: .; d_gene: .; v_gene: TRBV7-8; j_gene: TRBJ1-1; CDR3aa: CASRLGGNTEAFF; CDR3nt: TGTGCCAGCAGATTAGGGGGGAACACTGAAGCTTTCTTT
abundance: once; d_gene: .; v_gene: TRBV7-9; j_gene: TRBJ1-1; CDR3aa: CATETKTTEAFF; CDR3nt: TGTGCCACCGAGACCAAGACCACTGAAGCTTTCTTT
abundance: .; d_gene: .; v_gene: TRBV24-1; j_gene: TRBJ2-6; CDR3aa: CATSDLRGPGANVLTF; CDR3nt: TGTGCCACCAGTGATTTGAGGGGTCCCGGGGCCAACGTCCTGACTTTC
abundance: .; d_gene: TRBD1; v_gene: TRBV7-2; j_gene: TRBJ2-7; CDR3aa: CASSLLGQGAPQYF; CDR3nt: TGTGCCAGCAGCTTATTGGGACAGGGGGCGCCGCAGTACTTC
abundance: .; d_gene: .; v_gene: TRBV5-1; j_gene: TRBJ2-7; CDR3aa: CASSPDRLGYEQYF; CDR3nt: TGCGCCAGCAGCCCCGACAGATTGGGGTACGAGCAGTACTTC
abundance: .; d_gene: .; v_gene: TRBV5-1; j_gene: TRBJ2-6; CDR3aa: CASSREGRSSGANVLTF; CDR3nt: TGCGCCAGCAGCCGCGAGGGGAGGAGCTCTGGGGCCAACGTCCTGACTTTC
abundance: few; d_gene: .; v_gene: TRBV2; j_gene: TRBJ1-2; CDR3aa: CASSEAMGPRAVYGYTF; CDR3nt: TGTGCCAGCAGTGAAGCGATGGGCCCACGGGCGGTCTATGGCTACACCTTC
abundance: .; d_gene: .; v_gene: TRBV30; j_gene: TRBJ2-1; CDR3aa: CAWSVFPPGVGEQFF; CDR3nt: TGTGCCTGGAGTGTTTTTCCCCCCGGGGTGGGCGAGCAGTTCTTC
abundance: .; d_gene: .; v_gene: TRBV28; j_gene: TRBJ1-2; CDR3aa: CASSGSNYGYTF; CDR3nt: TGTGCCAGCAGTGGCTCTAACTATGGCTACACCTTC